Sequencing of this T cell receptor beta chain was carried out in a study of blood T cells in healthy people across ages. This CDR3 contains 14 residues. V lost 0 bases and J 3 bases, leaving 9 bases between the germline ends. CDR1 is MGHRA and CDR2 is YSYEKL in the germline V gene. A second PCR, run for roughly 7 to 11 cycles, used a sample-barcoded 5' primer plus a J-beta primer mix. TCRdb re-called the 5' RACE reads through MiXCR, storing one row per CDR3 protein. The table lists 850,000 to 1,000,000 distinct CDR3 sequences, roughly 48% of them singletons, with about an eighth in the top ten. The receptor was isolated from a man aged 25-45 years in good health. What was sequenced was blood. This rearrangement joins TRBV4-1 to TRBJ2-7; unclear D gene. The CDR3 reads CASSQEDTFYEQYF. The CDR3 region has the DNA TGCGCCAGCAGCCAAGAAGACACCTTCTACGAGCAGTACTTC.